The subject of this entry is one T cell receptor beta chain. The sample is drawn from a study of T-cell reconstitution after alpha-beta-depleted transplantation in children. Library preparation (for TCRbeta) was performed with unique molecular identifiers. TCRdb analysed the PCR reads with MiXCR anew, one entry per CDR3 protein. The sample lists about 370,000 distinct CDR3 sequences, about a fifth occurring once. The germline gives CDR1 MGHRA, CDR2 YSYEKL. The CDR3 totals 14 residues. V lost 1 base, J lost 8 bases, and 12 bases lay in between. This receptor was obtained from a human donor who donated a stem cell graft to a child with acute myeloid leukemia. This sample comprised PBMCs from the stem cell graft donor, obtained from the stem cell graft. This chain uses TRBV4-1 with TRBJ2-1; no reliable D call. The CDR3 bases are TGCGCCAGCAGCCAAGTAACCGCGGACGATGAGCAGTTCTTC. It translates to CASSQVTADDEQFF.